The rows below give T cell receptor beta chains drawn from one sample of a study of cytomegalovirus exposure and HLA in healthy donors. Profiling relied on immunoSEQ multiplex PCR, and the TCRdb table lists in-frame clones only, not all of them. The sample consists of about 120,000 clones, more than 60% of them appearing once. What was sequenced was PBMCs. The origin of the receptors is a female donor in good health and CMV-seronegative. Both conserved end residues are part of each CDR3. Each record gives: D gene, J gene, V gene, clone size, CDR3 DNA, CDR3 protein. The D gene is left open where the match is weak. Clone size, where shown, is once, few, many, or a class for clones that have expanded.

TRBD1 TRBJ2-4 TRBV2 once TGTGCCAGCATGATGGACAGGAGGTACAAAATCACTCAAAACATTCAGTACTTC CASMMDRRYKITQNIQYF
. TRBJ1-1 TRBV5-4 . TGTGCCAGCAGCGTTGGGGGGGCCTTTTCTGAAGCTTTCTTT CASSVGGAFSEAFF
. TRBJ1-2 TRBV27 . TGTGCCAGCAGTTCCTCGAGCAACTATGGCTACACCTTC CASSSSSNYGYTF
. TRBJ1-2 TRBV5-1 . TGCGCCAGCAGCTTGTCCCAGGGTTCTGTTGGCTACACCTTC CASSLSQGSVGYTF
TRBD1 TRBJ1-6 TRBV27 . TGTGCCAGCACCCCCTCCCCAGGACAGGGACCACCCCTCCACTTT CASTPSPGQGPPLHF
TRBD1 TRBJ2-7 TRBV7-8 . TGTGCCAGCAGCGAGGGACAGTCCTACGAGCAGTACTTC CASSEGQSYEQYF
. TRBJ2-2 TRBV7-6 . TGTGCCAGCAGCCCGAGGGGCGACAGGCCTCGGAGCGGGGAGCTGTTTTTT CASSPRGDRPRSGELFF
TRBD2 TRBJ2-2 TRBV4-2 . TGTGCCAGCAGCCAAGCTCTAGCGGGGGTGTCCGGGGAGCTGTTTTTT CASSQALAGVSGELFF
TRBD2 TRBJ2-1 TRBV14 . TGTGCCAGCAGCCGGGGGACTAGCGAGCAGTTCTTC CASSRGTSEQFF
TRBD1 TRBJ1-2 TRBV7-2 . TGTGCCAGCAGCTTGTCGCGACAGGGTTATGGCTACACCTTC CASSLSRQGYGYTF
. TRBJ2-5 TRBV10-3 . TGTGCCACCCGGGAACAAGAGACCCAGTACTTC CATREQETQYF
TRBD1 TRBJ1-4 TRBV14 few TGTGCCAGCAGCCCGGAAATTCGACAGGGGGAAAAACTGTTTTTT CASSPEIRQGEKLFF
TRBD2 TRBJ2-7 TRBV9 . TGTGCCAGCAGCGGGGGACTAGCGGGATACGAGCAGTACTTC CASSGGLAGYEQYF
. TRBJ2-1 TRBV6-6 . TGTGCCAGCAGTTACGACCGGGTATTGACCTACAATGAGCAGTTCTTC CASSYDRVLTYNEQFF
TRBD1 TRBJ2-7 TRBV27 . TGTGCCAGCAGTTCTTCCGGGACAGGGGGCGGAGAGCAGTACTTC CASSSSGTGGGEQYF
TRBD1 TRBJ1-6 TRBV10-1 . TGCGCTCTAGACAGGGGGATCTCACCCCTCCACTTT CALDRGISPLHF
. TRBJ2-7 TRBV19 . TGTGCCAGTAGTGTGGGTTCGGGAACTTACGAGCAGTACTTC CASSVGSGTYEQYF
TRBD1 TRBJ2-1 TRBV4-1 few TGCGCCAGCAGCCAAGCGGGGACAGGTTACAATGAGCAGTTCTTC CASSQAGTGYNEQFF
. TRBJ1-2 TRBV5-1 once TGCGCCAGCAGCCCTAGCCCGAGCGGCTATGGCTACACCTTC CASSPSPSGYGYTF
. TRBJ2-3 TRBV29-1 once TGCAGCGTTGATGAAGGACAGCACCATACAGATACGCAGTATTTT CSVDEGQHHTDTQYF
. TRBJ2-3 TRBV7-9 . TGTGCCAGCAGCTTAGCAGGGGACACAGATACGCAGTATTTT CASSLAGDTDTQYF
TRBD2 TRBJ2-1 TRBV5-4 . TGTGCCAGCAGCTTGGATCTAGCGGGTGGCAGTGAGCAGTTCTTC CASSLDLAGGSEQFF
TRBD2 TRBJ2-3 TRBV9 few TGTGCCAGCAGCGTATCGGGGGGGGCTACAGATACGCAGTATTTT CASSVSGGATDTQYF
. TRBJ1-6 TRBV7-6 . TGTGCCAGCAGCTTAGTAGCCCTGAGTGGAGCGAGCTCCTATAATTCACCCCTCCACTTT CASSLVALSGASSYNSPLHF
TRBD1 TRBJ2-3 TRBV5-8 . TGTGCCAGCAGCTTAGACAGGGGGCGAGATACGCAGTATTTT CASSLDRGRDTQYF
TRBD1 TRBJ2-7 TRBV14 . TGTGCCAGCAGGGTACAGGGGGCCTACGAGCAGTACTTC CASRVQGAYEQYF
TRBD2 TRBJ2-1 TRBV9 . TGTGCCAGCAGCTCGGGACTAGATGAGCAGTTCTTC CASSSGLDEQFF
TRBD2 TRBJ2-3 TRBV7-9 . TGTGCCAGCAGCCTACTAGCGGGGGGGCTTTCCACAGATACGCAGTATTTT CASSLLAGGLSTDTQYF
. TRBJ2-4 TRBV7-9 . TGTTCCAGCAGCCTGGACAGACTAGCCAAAAACATTCAGTACTTC CSSSLDRLAKNIQYF
TRBD1 TRBJ1-4 TRBV5-1 once TGCGCCAGCACCGTGGACAGGCTCGGTCTCCGTAGTAATGAAAAACTGTTTTTT CASTVDRLGLRSNEKLFF
TRBD1 TRBJ2-5 TRBV19 . TGTGCCAGTAGTACGAGGGACAGCGCCCAAGAGACCCAGTACTTC CASSTRDSAQETQYF
TRBD1 TRBJ1-2 TRBV7-9 . TGTGCCAGCAGCCCCCGGGACAGATCTAACTATGGCTACACCTTC CASSPRDRSNYGYTF
. TRBJ1-2 TRBV6-4 . TGTGCCAGCAGTGAGCCAGGCACCTATGGCTACACCTTC CASSEPGTYGYTF
TRBD1 TRBJ2-5 TRBV9 once TGTGCCAGCAGCGCCTCAGGACAGGGGGCTTCTGGGACCCAGTACTTC CASSASGQGASGTQYF
. TRBJ1-1 TRBV5-1 . TGCGCCAGCAGCTTGGGAGTGTGGGTACAGGGTCGGAACACTGAAGCTTTCTTT CASSLGVWVQGRNTEAFF
. TRBJ1-1 TRBV6-1 few TGTGCCAGCAGTGTTCACTTTGAAGCTTTCTTT CASSVHFEAFF
. TRBJ1-1 TRBV5-6 few TGTGCCAGCAGCCCAGACGGGACAAGGGAAGGTGAAGCTTTCTTT CASSPDGTREGEAFF
TRBD1 TRBJ2-7 TRBV7-6 few TGTGCCAGCAGCCCGAGACAGGGTGTATACGAGCAGTACTTC CASSPRQGVYEQYF
. TRBJ1-5 TRBV4-3 few TGCGCCAGCAGCCAAGATAGGAGTCCAAATCAGCCCCAGCATTTT CASSQDRSPNQPQHF
TRBD1 TRBJ2-2 TRBV10-2 . TGCGCCAGCAGCGGGACAGGGGCCACCGGGGAGCTGTTTTTT CASSGTGATGELFF
. TRBJ1-6 TRBV5-1 . TGCGCCAGCAGCTTGGGGCTGGAGGGGGGGCGCGCCTATTCACCCCTCCACTTT CASSLGLEGGRAYSPLHF